The clone carrying this TCR beta chain showed up many times. Its cognate antigen is unknown. These data originate in a study of CD8 T cells in ankylosing spondylitis. Study-level findings and limits: Reactive arthritis synovial fluid and blood previously showed some of these motif variants. Peripheral blood held disease-linked clones only at relatively low frequency, and these were CD8+. A TCR beta motif of roughly eight highly homologous variants seemed to mark ankylosing spondylitis blood.

The CDR3 covers 14 residues. V lost 6 bases and J lost 2; bases outside the gene matches: 7. TCR beta libraries were made by quantitative 5'-RACE with molecular barcodes. TCRdb reanalysed the 5' RACE reads using MiXCR and keeps one entry per CDR3 protein. The data hold some 200,000 distinct CDR3 sequences, with about a quarter observed a single time. The sequenced material came from blood, either unsorted or a sorted T cell fraction (not recorded which). V is TRBV12-3 or TRBV12-4 and J is TRBJ2-7, with TRBD1 identical over 7 bases. The sequence derives from a male donor with ankylosing spondylitis or in good health (not recorded which). The CDR3 coding sequence is TGTGCCAGCAGCCAGACAGGGACGACCTACGAGCAGTACTTC. Protein: CASSQTGTTYEQYF.